This T cell receptor (beta chain) emerged from a study of blood T cell repertoires in COVID-19. Overall study: The study drew acute and convalescent COVID-19 samples from the United States, Italy and Spain. T cells, B-cell-depleted T cells, or PBMCs supplied cDNA or gDNA.

This CDR3 is 15 amino acids long. V lost 0 bases and J lost 3; bases outside the gene matches: 3. Germline V gene sequence: CDR1 SGHVS, CDR2 FNYEAQ. Original handling: Estimates of nucleated cell counts were drawn from the amplification of reference gene primers. Sequencing was performed with immunoSEQ multiplex PCR; in TCRdb, only in-frame clones are kept and a portion is missing. The DNA gave D and trimming, while V, J and clone size come from that table. The data contain some 130,000 clones, approximately 87% of them singletons. Material for sequencing was peripheral blood. The receptor was derived from a man aged 45-65 years with active COVID-19. The rearrangement uses TRBV7-6 and TRBJ2-7, with 9 bases identical to TRBD1. CDR3 residues: CASSLAHRGLYEQYF. CDR3 sequence (DNA): TGTGCCAGCAGCTTAGCTCACAGGGGGCTCTACGAGCAGTACTTC.